Included here is one T cell receptor (beta chain) sequence, with context. Its antigen is unknown. Per-nucleotide qualities are absent, and no much larger clonotype sits a single base away. The time point label, as the study defines it: newly diagnosed GD, antithyroid drugs for less than 3 months. RNA was extracted from PBMCs in TRIzol for both TCR sequencing and RNA sequencing. The diagnosis of Graves' disease was made according to American Thyroid Association guidelines. Recruitment of patients was carried out at an endocrinology department in Xi'an, China. Each patient gave approximately 10 milliliters of peripheral blood, collected in an EDTA anticoagulant tube. Ficoll Paque Plus density gradient separation was used to isolate PBMCs, and no additional T cell sorting was done. An Agilent 2100 Bioanalyzer and agarose gel were used to assess RNA quality, and a NanoDrop 2000 was used to measure RNA concentration.

The data were obtained in a study of regulatory T cells in long-lasting Graves disease (dated by TCRdb to the early 2020s). Concerning the study at large: Patients with newly diagnosed Graves' disease had been on antithyroid drugs for under 3 months. TCR sequencing covered 13 persistent and 20 newly diagnosed Graves' disease patients, some 33 samples in total. Persistent Graves' disease patients were compared with newly diagnosed Graves' disease patients by peripheral blood TCR sequencing and RNA sequencing. The study took place in China and was registered as a clinical trial.

The full study reports these points: As a limitation, the authors acknowledged that the small sample size may reduce accuracy. TRBV28, TRBJ1-2 and TRBJ2-5 were preferentially used in persistent disease, while TRBV20-1 and TRBJ2-1 were favored in newly diagnosed disease. Only peripheral blood was studied, because thyroid tissue, the primary lesion, was inaccessible. Patients with persistent disease shared more public clonotypes (roughly 2,900) than newly diagnosed patients did (966). Compared with newly diagnosed patients, patients with persistent Graves' disease had lower TCR Shannon entropy and fewer highly expanded clones, which suggests clonal expansion. Sequencing and analysis were restricted to the TCR beta chain.

Library construction relied on multiplex PCR. TCRdb names Illumina HiSeq 4000 as the instrument used. iRepertoire HTBI primers and Arm-PCR amplification of CDR3 regions were used to construct TCR beta libraries. Gel purification was performed on PCR products prior to sequencing. Processing in the source paper ran as follows. Gene usage analysis of CDR3 amino acid clonotypes relied on the 62 TRBV and fewer than 15 TRBJ segments identified across samples. Filtered high-quality paired reads were merged into contigs using COPE and FqMerger. BLAST was used to align contigs to IMGT TRBV, TRBD and TRBJ reference genes, and CDR3 was defined according to IMGT. Clonotypes above 0.1% frequency were classified as highly expanded clones. Repertoire diversity was measured by Shannon entropy, and V-J evenness by the Gini coefficient. A clonotype was considered public if more than one individual shared it. TCRdb reran the public reads through fastp at Q25 and MiXCR, keeping productive beta chains. Records with the same CDR3 protein are collapsed into one entry carrying the most frequent genes and DNA. The V and J calls come from TCRdb's annotation, not from the publication. In this sample the table shows hundreds of thousands of distinct CDR3 sequences, approximately 16% of which occur a single time. The ten largest clones capture more than 20% of the sample.

Measured from the cysteine to the phenylalanine, the CDR3 is 17 residues long. The read is trimmed to its CDR3 DNA, 51 bases read in frame from base 1. V is shortened by 11 bases, J by 2 bases, and the region joining them spans 24 bases. These data were likewise used in another study, on T cells in Graves' hyperthyroidism and ophthalmopathy. The other study reports the following: A patient counted as having stable Graves' hyperthyroidism if no progression to ophthalmopathy occurred over 18 months of follow-up. The hyperthyroidism patients were between 18 and 65 years old and newly diagnosed, with a disease duration of less than 2 months. The study excluded patients with uncontrolled infections, other autoimmune diseases, pregnancy or lactation. Diagnoses were established on the basis of clinical symptoms, serum thyroxine and TRAb, thyroid ultrasound, and orbital computed tomography. For the first round of RT-PCR on the TCR CDR3, the HTBI primer set was used together with the Qiagen OneStep RT-PCR kit. Blood samples also contained most of the expanded thyroid clonotypes (frequency above 0.001), which suggests that blood repertoires may reflect thyroid immune responses. In cross-validation, a model built on a 13 V-J signature told ophthalmopathy apart from stable hyperthyroidism with 87.88% sensitivity and around 84% specificity, and in testing the same model reached 80%/75%. During validation, the model predicted progression to ophthalmopathy a median of approximately six months ahead of onset, with more than 60% sensitivity and 72% to 80% specificity. TCR V-J signatures able to tell the groups apart were searched for in a discovery cohort of more than 90 patients, of whom under 45 had Graves' ophthalmopathy and about 55 had stable Graves' hyperthyroidism. Prospective prediction of ophthalmopathy was tested in an independent validation cohort consisting of fewer than 20 hyperthyroidism patients and some 17 patients who later progressed to ophthalmopathy. The roughly 91 discovery patients were randomly divided into training and test sets at a 7:3 ratio. In addition, the study compared T-cell repertoires in thyroid tissue and in blood from six Graves' hyperthyroidism patients. Once sampling was done, hyperthyroidism patients were given methimazole at a starting dose of 30 mg daily, whereas ophthalmopathy patients were given high-dose intravenous methylprednisolone. Libraries were constructed in a second round of multiplex PCR, after which size selection and purification were performed. Libraries were sequenced paired-end with 100 bp reads on an Illumina HiSeq2000. SOAPnuke was used to process the raw data, with reads discarded if the reads contained adapters or uncalled bases, had a mean Phred below 15, or lacked an exact constant-primer or identifier match. High-quality paired reads were merged using COPE v1.2.5, and each unique nucleotide sequence was defined as a clonotype. MiTCR v1.1 was used to align clonotypes to the IMGT TRBV, TRBD and TRBJ reference segments. The analysis included only V-J combinations with a frequency above 0.0001, which together covered 99% to 99.2% of the repertoires. A TCS score was defined as the ratio of F50 (clonal expansion) to E x V (chaos), with BLOSUM62-based TCRdist applied between CDR3 peptides within each V-J. Welch's t-statistics and random forest reduced approximately 520 V-J features to roughly 13, which were used in a naive Bayes classifier (R e1071). Sample size was not statistically predetermined, and blinding of investigators to group allocation was not performed. According to the paper, TCR Vbeta CDR3 sequencing was carried out on 120 to 150 peripheral blood samples, which came from about 45 ophthalmopathy, 75 or so hyperthyroidism and roughly 17 progressor patients.

The sample was peripheral blood mononuclear cells (PBMCs), taken at new diagnosis, from a patient treated with antithyroid drugs. The sequence was obtained from a woman aged 35-65 years with Graves disease. Donor details come from another sample of the same person, matched by shared clones. The rearranged segments are TRBV12-3 or TRBV12-4 and TRBJ2-2, with the identity of the D gene unclear. The nucleotide sequence is TGTGCCCAACGAAGACACCCAACACTTATAAACACCGGGGAGCTGTTTTTT. Translation gives CAQRRHPTLINTGELFF.